The sequence of this T cell receptor beta chain was determined in a study of neurological immune-mediated disorders (dated by TCRdb to between 2017 and 2020). In terms of the full investigation: The study compared peripheral blood TCR-beta repertoires of HTLV-I-associated myelopathy (HAM/TSP) patients, multiple sclerosis patients and healthy controls using UMI-based sequencing. Alongside PBMC samples, the set of some 98 TCR-beta libraries contained longitudinal samples, technical triplicates, and paired CD4+ and CD8+ T-cell subsets that had been sorted. Each longitudinal HAM/TSP and healthy donor was sampled at 3 time-points spaced at about 3-40 month intervals. The cohort was made up of some 70 subjects, consisting of roughly 15 HAM/TSP patients, roughly 35 multiple sclerosis patients and around 20 healthy controls.

cDNA synthesis used template-switch 5'RACE with a primer carrying a 10-nucleotide random unique molecular identifier tagging each TCR transcript. Every sequencing run yielded over 160 million TCR-beta sequences covering 15-18 subjects. The RNeasy kit was used to extract total RNA. Using the KAPA Real-time Library Amplification kit, TCR-beta VDJ regions were amplified with primers for the TCR constant region and the 5'RACE anchor. Sample indexes and Illumina adaptors were added in a first PCR, after which library yield was increased in a second PCR. After Ampure bead purification, the roughly 650 bp TCR product was size-selected on a 2% E-gel SizeSelection system. Before pooling, libraries had their quality checked on a Bioanalyzer, their concentration measured with Qubit, and their quantity determined with the Kapa Library Quantification kit. Paired-end 2 x 150 bp sequencing of the libraries was performed on an Illumina HiSeq 2500. To increase sequence diversity, roughly 24-31% phiX was spiked into each library pool. In the authors' own workflow: The UMI-based MiGEC pipeline processed quality-filtered reads and removed over 80% of raw TCR sequences during error correction. VDJ genes were aligned to IMGT germline references, and clonotypes were defined by unique CDR3 amino acid sequence plus V-J genes. Clonal expansion, Shannon diversity and CDR3 relatedness were evaluated with VDJtools (CalcPairwiseDistances, ClusterSamples), while phylogenetic trees were built in CLCbio workbench. Using coefficient-of-variation modelling across technical triplicates, the study counted a clone as expanded if it had at least 8 unique UMIs. In TCRdb, the public reads were trimmed at Q25 with fastp and aligned with MiXCR, with productive beta chains retained. Entries that share a CDR3 protein sequence are merged under the most common genes and DNA. These V and J calls derive from TCRdb rather than the authors' analysis. The sample data list 70,000 to 95,000 distinct CDR3 sequences, and over 10% of these were observed just once. The leading ten clones occupy approximately 4.5% of the sample.

The time point label, as the study defines it: longitudinal time-point 2. For unsorted PBMC libraries, 2 million PBMCs were used after storage in RNAlater at -80 degrees C until RNA extraction. Peripheral blood was subjected to Ficoll-Hypaque density gradient centrifugation to isolate PBMCs, which were then cryopreserved in liquid nitrogen. Summary of the overall study and its limitations: Across subjects, expanded clones never shared an identical CDR3 amino acid sequence, which suggests that the TCR-beta repertoires in every group were private. TCR clonal expansion was highest in HAM/TSP patients and lowest in MS patients, with MS patients falling below even healthy controls.

This clonotype was recorded at least ten times. The clone's antigen remains unknown. Qualities for individual bases were not recorded, and no much larger clone is one base off. Trimming removed 6 bases from V and 3 bases from J; the gene matches leave 5 bases unexplained. The germline V gene (reference sequence) specifies MNHNY as CDR1 and SVGAGI as CDR2. The CDR3 has 14 amino acids, counting the end cysteine and phenylalanine. This entry keeps only the CDR3 DNA: 42 bases, framed from base 1. The sequence links TRBV6-6 to TRBJ1-5; 7 central nucleotides agree with TRBD1. The source of this sequence is a female donor with HTLV-1-associated myelopathy (HAM/TSP). Input material: PBMCs. The CDR3 amino acid sequence is: CASSGTDANQPQHF. The nucleotide sequence is TGTGCCAGCAGCGGGACAGACGCCAATCAGCCCCAGCATTTT.